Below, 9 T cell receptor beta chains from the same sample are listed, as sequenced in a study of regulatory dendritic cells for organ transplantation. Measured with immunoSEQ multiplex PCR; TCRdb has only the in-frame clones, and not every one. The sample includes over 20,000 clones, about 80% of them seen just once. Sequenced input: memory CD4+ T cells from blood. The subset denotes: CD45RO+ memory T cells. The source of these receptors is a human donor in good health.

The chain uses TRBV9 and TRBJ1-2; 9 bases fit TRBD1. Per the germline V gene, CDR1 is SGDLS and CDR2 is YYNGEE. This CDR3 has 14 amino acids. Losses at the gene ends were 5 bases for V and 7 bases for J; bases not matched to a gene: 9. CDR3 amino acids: CASRKGGTGTGYTF. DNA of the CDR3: TGTGCCAGCAGAAAGGGGGGGACAGGGACTGGCTACACCTTC. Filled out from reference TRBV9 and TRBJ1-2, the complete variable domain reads DSGVTQTPKHLITATGQRVTLRCSPRSGDLSVYWYQQSLDQGLQFLIQYYNGEERAKGNILERFSAQQFPDLHSELNLSSLELGDSALYFCASRKGGTGTGYTFGSGTRLTVV.

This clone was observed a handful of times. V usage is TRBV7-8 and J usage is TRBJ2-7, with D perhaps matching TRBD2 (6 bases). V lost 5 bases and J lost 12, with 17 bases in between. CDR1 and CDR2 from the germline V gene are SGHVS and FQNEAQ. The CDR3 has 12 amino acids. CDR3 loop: CASSLGGTPGYF. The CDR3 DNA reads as TGTGCCAGCAGCCTTGGGGGGACCCCGGGGTACTTC.

In DNA form, the CDR3 reads TGTGCCAGCAGAAAACAGGGAATCAGCTCCTACGAGCAGTACTTC. Translation gives CASRKQGISSYEQYF. The chain is built from TRBV27 and TRBJ2-7, with D maybe TRBD1 (6 bases). Germline values: CDR1 MNHEY, CDR2 SMNVEV (reference sequence). The CDR3 contains 15 residues. Between the trimmed V and J ends, which lost 6 bases and 0 bases, there was a span of 15 bases.

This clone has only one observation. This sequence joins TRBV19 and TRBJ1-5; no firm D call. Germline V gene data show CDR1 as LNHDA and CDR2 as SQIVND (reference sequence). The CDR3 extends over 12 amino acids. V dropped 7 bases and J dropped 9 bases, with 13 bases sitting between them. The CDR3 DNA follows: TGTGCCAGTACCTCCCGCCCCGGGCCCCAGCATTTT. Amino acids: CASTSRPGPQHF.

CDR3 nucleotide sequence: TGTGCCAGTGGTACGGGGAATTCACCCCTCCACTTT. This sequence encodes CASGTGNSPLHF. This rearrangement joins TRBV9 to TRBJ1-6; D not certain. CDR1 is SGDLS and CDR2 is YYNGEE in the germline V gene. With 8 bases removed from V and 7 bases from J, the gap between germline ends came to 10 bases. CDR3 length equals 12 residues.

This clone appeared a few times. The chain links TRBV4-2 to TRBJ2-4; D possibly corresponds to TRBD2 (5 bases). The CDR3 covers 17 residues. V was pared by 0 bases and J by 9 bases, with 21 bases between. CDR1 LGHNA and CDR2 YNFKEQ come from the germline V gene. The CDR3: CASSQEVRFETGTIQYF. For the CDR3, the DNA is TGTGCCAGCAGCCAAGAGGTCAGATTTGAGACGGGAACCATTCAGTACTTC.

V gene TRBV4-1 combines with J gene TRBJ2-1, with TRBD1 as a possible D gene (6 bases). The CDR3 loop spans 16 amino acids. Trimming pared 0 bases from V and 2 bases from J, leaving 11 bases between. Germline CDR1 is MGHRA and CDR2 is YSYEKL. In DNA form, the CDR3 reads TGCGCCAGCAGCCAAGATCTCGGGACACCCTACAATGAGCAGTTCTTC. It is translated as CASSQDLGTPYNEQFF.

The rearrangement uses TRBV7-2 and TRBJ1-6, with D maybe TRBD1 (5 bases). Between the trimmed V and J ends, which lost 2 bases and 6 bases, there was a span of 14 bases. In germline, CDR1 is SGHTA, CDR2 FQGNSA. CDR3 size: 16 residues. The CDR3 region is CASSLNPEGSNSPLHF. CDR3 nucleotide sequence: TGTGCCAGCAGCTTAAACCCGGAGGGGTCTAATTCACCCCTCCACTTT. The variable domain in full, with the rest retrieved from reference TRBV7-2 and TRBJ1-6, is GAGVSQSPSNKVTEKGKDVELRCDPISGHTALYWYRQSLGQGLEFLIYFQGNSAPDKSGLPSDRFSAERTGGSVSTLTIQRTQQEDSAVYLCASSLNPEGSNSPLHFGNGTRLTVT.

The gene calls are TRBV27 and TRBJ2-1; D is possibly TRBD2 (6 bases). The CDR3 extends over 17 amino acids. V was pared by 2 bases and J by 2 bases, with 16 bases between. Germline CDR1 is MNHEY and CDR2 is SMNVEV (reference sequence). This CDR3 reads CASSLITGGRAYNEQFF. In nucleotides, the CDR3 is TGTGCCAGCAGTTTAATTACCGGGGGTCGGGCCTACAATGAGCAGTTCTTC.